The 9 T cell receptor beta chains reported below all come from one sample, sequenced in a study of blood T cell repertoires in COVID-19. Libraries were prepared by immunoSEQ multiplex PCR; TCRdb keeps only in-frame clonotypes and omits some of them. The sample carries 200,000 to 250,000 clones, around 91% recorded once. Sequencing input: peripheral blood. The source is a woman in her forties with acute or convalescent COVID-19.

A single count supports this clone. The CDR3 reads CATRAASGGGYTF. As DNA, the CDR3 is TGTGCCACCAGAGCGGCCTCGGGGGGCGGCTACACCTTC. J is TRBJ1-2 and V is TRBV10-3, with D perhaps TRBD1 (6 bases). Trimming left V 10 bases short and J 8 bases short, with 20 bases between. Germline CDR1 reads ENHRY; CDR2 reads SYGVKD. The length of the CDR3 is 13 residues.

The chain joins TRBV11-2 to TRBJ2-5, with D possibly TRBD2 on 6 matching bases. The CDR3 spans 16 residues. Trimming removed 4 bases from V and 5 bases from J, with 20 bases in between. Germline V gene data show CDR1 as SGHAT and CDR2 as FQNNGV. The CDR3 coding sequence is TGTGCCAGCAGCTCCCCATCCCGGGACTCTCGGGAGACCCAGTACTTC. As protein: CASSSPSRDSRETQYF.

CDR3 DNA sequence: TGTGCCGGAGTACTGAACACTGAAGCTTTCTTT. This translates into CAGVLNTEAFF. This chain links TRBV6-5 with TRBJ1-1; D is uncertain. The CDR3 runs to 11 residues. Germline V lookup: CDR1 MNHEY, CDR2 SVGAGI. V gave up 11 bases and J gave up 0 bases, with 7 bases separating them.

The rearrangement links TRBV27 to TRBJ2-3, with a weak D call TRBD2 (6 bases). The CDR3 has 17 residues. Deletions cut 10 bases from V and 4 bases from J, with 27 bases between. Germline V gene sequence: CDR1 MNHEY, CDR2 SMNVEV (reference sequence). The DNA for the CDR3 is TGTGCCACGCGGGGCCCCTGGGGTTCCCAACGGGCAGATACGCAGTATTTT. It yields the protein CATRGPWGSQRADTQYF.

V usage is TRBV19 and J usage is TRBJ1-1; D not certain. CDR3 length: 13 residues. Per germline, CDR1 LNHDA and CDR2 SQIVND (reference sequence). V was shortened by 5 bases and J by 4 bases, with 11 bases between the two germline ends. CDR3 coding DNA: TGTGCCAGTAGTCCCGGGGTGGGCACTGAAGCTTTCTTT. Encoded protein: CASSPGVGTEAFF.

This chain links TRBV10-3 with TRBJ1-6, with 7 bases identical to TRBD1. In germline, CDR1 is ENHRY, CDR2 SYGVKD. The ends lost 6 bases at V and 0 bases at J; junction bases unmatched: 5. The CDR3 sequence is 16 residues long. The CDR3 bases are TGTGCCATCAGCCAACAGGGGAGCTCCTATAATTCACCCCTCCACTTT. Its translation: CAISQQGSSYNSPLHF.

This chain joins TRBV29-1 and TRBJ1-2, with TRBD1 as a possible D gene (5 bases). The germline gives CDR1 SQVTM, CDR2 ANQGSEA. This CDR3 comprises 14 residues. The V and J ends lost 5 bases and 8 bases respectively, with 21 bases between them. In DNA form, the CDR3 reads TGCAGCGTTTTGATGGCCAGGGTAGGTCAAGGCTACACCTTC. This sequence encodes CSVLMARVGQGYTF.

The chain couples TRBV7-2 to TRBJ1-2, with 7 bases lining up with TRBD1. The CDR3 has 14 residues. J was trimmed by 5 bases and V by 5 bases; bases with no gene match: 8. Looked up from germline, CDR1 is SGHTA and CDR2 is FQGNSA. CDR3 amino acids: CASSARGRGYGYTF. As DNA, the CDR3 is TGTGCCAGCAGCGCAAGGGGGCGCGGGTATGGCTACACCTTC.

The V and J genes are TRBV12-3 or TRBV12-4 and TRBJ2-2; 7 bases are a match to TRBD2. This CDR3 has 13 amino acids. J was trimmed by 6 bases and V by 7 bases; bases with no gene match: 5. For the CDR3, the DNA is TGTGCCAGCAATCTAGCGGCGGCCGGGGAGCTGTTTTTT. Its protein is CASNLAAAGELFF.